The following is a T cell receptor (beta chain) sequence with its context. The source of the sample is a study of blood T cell repertoires in COVID-19. With 2 bases clipped from V and 0 bases from J, the junction kept 0 bases outside the gene matches. The CDR3 runs 15 residues. Germline V gene sequence: CDR1 SGHVS, CDR2 FNYEAQ. Authors' data handling: Estimates of nucleated cell counts were drawn from the amplification of reference gene primers. Sequencing used immunoSEQ multiplex PCR; TCRdb keeps in-frame clones, though not all of them. Clone size and the V and J calls come from that table; the DNA yielded D and trimming. The sample consists of 55,000 to 90,000 clones, approximately 86% of them appearing once.

Sequenced material: peripheral blood. The V call is TRBV7-6, the J call TRBJ2-7; 11 positions match TRBD2. This clonotype originated in a man between 65 and 85 years old with active COVID-19. The CDR3 here is CASSLTSGGSYEQYF. The CDR3 DNA sequence: TGTGCCAGCAGCTTAACTAGCGGGGGCTCCTACGAGCAGTACTTC.